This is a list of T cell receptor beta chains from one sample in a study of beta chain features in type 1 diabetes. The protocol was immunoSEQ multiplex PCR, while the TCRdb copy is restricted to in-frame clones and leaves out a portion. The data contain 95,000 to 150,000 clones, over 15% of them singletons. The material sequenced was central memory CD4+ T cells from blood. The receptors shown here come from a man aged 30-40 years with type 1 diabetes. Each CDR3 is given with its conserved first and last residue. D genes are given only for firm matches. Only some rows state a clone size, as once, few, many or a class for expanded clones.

CASSFQETQYF TGCGCCAGCAGCTTCCAAGAGACCCAGTACTTC many TRBJ2-5 . TRBV5-1
CASSFEQGNYGYTF TGTGCCAGCAGCTTTGAACAGGGGAACTATGGCTACACCTTC few TRBJ1-2 TRBD1 TRBV11-2
CASSPAGTSGGSVISYNEQFF TGTGCCAGCAGCCCCGCCGGGACTAGCGGGGGGTCCGTTATCTCCTACAATGAGCAGTTCTTC many TRBJ2-1 TRBD2 TRBV4-2
CASSLAGTTDAQYF TGTGCCAGCAGTTTAGCGGGGACTACAGATGCGCAGTATTTT . TRBJ2-3 TRBD2 TRBV2
CASSFGGTNYGYTF TGCGCCAGCAGCTTCGGCGGAACTAACTATGGCTACACCTTC . TRBJ1-2 . TRBV5-1
CASSDGTAGHTEAFF TGTGCCAGCAGTGACGGGACAGCGGGTCACACTGAAGCTTTCTTT few TRBJ1-1 TRBD1 TRBV25-1
CASSRDSSTDTQYF TGTGCCAGCAGTCGGGACTCTAGCACAGATACGCAGTATTTT . TRBJ2-3 . TRBV2
CASSLGLAGAKETQYF TGTGCCAGCAGCTTGGGACTAGCGGGGGCAAAAGAGACCCAGTACTTC . TRBJ2-5 TRBD2 TRBV5-4
CASRRDRGPGYTF TGTGCCAGCAGAAGGGACAGGGGGCCCGGCTACACCTTC . TRBJ1-2 TRBD1 TRBV2
CASSSQTGLTYGYTF TGTGCCAGTAGTTCCCAGACAGGGCTTACCTATGGCTACACCTTC few TRBJ1-2 TRBD1 TRBV19
CASSVESGARTQYF TGTGCCAGCAGCGTAGAGTCGGGGGCGAGGACCCAGTACTTC . TRBJ2-5 . TRBV9
CASRKQGGSYEQYF TGTGCCAGCAGGAAACAAGGGGGCTCCTACGAGCAGTACTTC few TRBJ2-7 . TRBV6-5
CASSAQTGTNEKLFF TGTGCCAGCAGCGCACAAACAGGGACTAATGAAAAACTGTTTTTT few TRBJ1-4 . TRBV7-2
CASSPGLPSHEQFF TGTGCCAGCAGCCCGGGGCTCCCATCTCATGAGCAGTTCTTC . TRBJ2-1 . TRBV7-7
CASSPGAPGAGQPQHF TGCGCCAGCAGCCCTGGAGCCCCAGGGGCGGGTCAGCCCCAGCATTTT many TRBJ1-5 . TRBV5-1
CASSSRTSGTGDTQYF TGCGCCAGCAGCTCCCGGACTAGCGGGACTGGAGATACGCAGTATTTT . TRBJ2-3 TRBD2 TRBV5-1
CSVEAREKLFF TGCAGCGTTGAGGCTCGGGAAAAACTGTTTTTT few TRBJ1-4 . TRBV29-1
CASSGDYRKYF TGTGCCAGCAGTGGGGACTATCGAAAGTACTTC . TRBJ2-4 TRBD2 TRBV25-1
CASSGQVDPNYGYTF TGTGCCAGCAGTGGACAGGTCGACCCTAACTATGGCTACACCTTC . TRBJ1-2 TRBD1 TRBV14
CASKQESSYNEQFF TGTGCCTCGAAACAAGAGAGCTCCTACAATGAGCAGTTCTTC . TRBJ2-1 . TRBV6-5
CASSPSGFHGYTF TGTGCCAGCAGCCCCTCCGGGTTCCATGGCTACACCTTC . TRBJ1-2 . TRBV7-9
CASSVLLYEQYF TGTGCCAGCAGTGTCCTACTCTACGAGCAGTACTTC few TRBJ2-7 . TRBV6-1
CAWSVQDNSPLHF TGTGCCTGGAGTGTACAGGATAATTCACCCCTCCACTTT . TRBJ1-6 . TRBV30
CASSLVLAGAEQFF TGTGCCAGCAGCTTGGTTCTAGCGGGGGCTGAGCAGTTCTTC . TRBJ2-1 TRBD2 TRBV5-4
CASSQWDSSTKQYF TGCGCCAGCAGCCAATGGGACAGCTCTACGAAGCAGTACTTC . TRBJ2-7 TRBD1 TRBV4-3
CASSLVVGQGYSEQFF TGTGCCAGCAGCTTAGTCGTCGGACAGGGGTATAGTGAGCAGTTCTTC few TRBJ2-1 TRBD1 TRBV7-6
CASSLGEPTDTQYF TGCGCCAGCAGCTTGGGGGAGCCGACAGATACGCAGTATTTT . TRBJ2-3 . TRBV5-1
CASSSGTYYEQYF TGTGCCAGCAGCTCGGGGACCTACTACGAGCAGTACTTC many TRBJ2-7 . TRBV7-9
CASRPGQGWDNEQFF TGTGCCAGCCGCCCTGGACAGGGGTGGGACAATGAGCAGTTCTTC once TRBJ2-1 TRBD1 TRBV18
CASSVGQGQNEKLFF TGTGCCAGCAGCGTAGGACAGGGGCAGAATGAAAAACTGTTTTTT . TRBJ1-4 TRBD1 TRBV9
CASGGQETQYF TGTGCCAGCGGCGGACAAGAGACCCAGTACTTC . TRBJ2-5 . TRBV7-2
CASSPRPGQETDTEAFF TGTGCCAGCAGTCCTAGGCCGGGACAGGAGACCGACACTGAAGCTTTCTTT few TRBJ1-1 TRBD1 TRBV13
CASSLDAVSTDTQYF TGTGCCAGCAGCTTGGATGCGGTTAGCACAGATACGCAGTATTTT few TRBJ2-3 . TRBV5-4
CASSLSGGRTGELFF TGCGCCAGCAGCCTTAGCGGGGGACGCACCGGGGAGCTGTTTTTT few TRBJ2-2 TRBD2 TRBV4-3
CSVRTGETGELFF TGCAGCGTACGGACAGGGGAAACCGGGGAGCTGTTTTTT . TRBJ2-2 TRBD1 TRBV29-1
CSVESAENYNEQFF TGCAGCGTTGAATCGGCAGAGAATTACAATGAGCAGTTCTTC few TRBJ2-1 . TRBV29-1
CASSVGAGPHEQYF TGTGCCAGCAGCGTAGGGGCAGGGCCGCACGAGCAGTACTTC few TRBJ2-7 . TRBV9
CAWSPPPGGYTF TGTGCCTGGAGTCCTCCCCCGGGAGGCTACACCTTC few TRBJ1-2 . TRBV30
CASSQDPWTDTQYF TGCGCCAGCAGCCAAGATCCATGGACAGATACGCAGTATTTT . TRBJ2-3 . TRBV4-3
CASSGQGWNEQFF TGTGCCAGCAGTGGACAGGGATGGAATGAGCAGTTCTTC . TRBJ2-1 TRBD1 TRBV6-5
CASSWGQGNEQYF TGCGCCAGCAGCTGGGGACAGGGGAACGAGCAGTACTTC few TRBJ2-7 TRBD1 TRBV5-1
CATTPQGTEAFF TGTGCCACAACGCCACAGGGTACTGAAGCTTTCTTT few TRBJ1-1 . TRBV6-6
CASSSGQTTYGYTF TGTGCCAGCAGCTCTGGACAGACCACGTATGGCTACACCTTC few TRBJ1-2 . TRBV5-6
CASSPHRGLEEEQYF TGTGCCAGCAGTCCCCACAGGGGGCTCGAGGAGGAGCAGTACTTC few TRBJ2-7 TRBD1 TRBV28
CASSRDRRSYEQYF TGTGCCAGCAGTCGGGACAGGAGGTCGTACGAGCAGTACTTC . TRBJ2-7 TRBD1 TRBV6-5
CASSLSDRITGELFF TGTGCCAGCAGTTTGTCGGACAGGATCACCGGGGAGCTGTTTTTT . TRBJ2-2 TRBD1 TRBV28
CASSLGLAGASTDTQYF TGTGCCAGCAGCCTGGGACTAGCGGGGGCTAGCACAGATACGCAGTATTTT . TRBJ2-3 TRBD2 TRBV11-3
CASSLVGQGGQGYTF TGTGCCAGCAGTTTGGTAGGTCAGGGAGGACAAGGCTACACCTTC . TRBJ1-2 . TRBV28
CATDRAPGANVLTF TGTGCCACGGACAGGGCCCCTGGGGCCAACGTCCTGACTTTC few TRBJ2-6 TRBD1 TRBV7-2
CAWRRVGDSPLHF TGTGCCTGGAGGCGCGTAGGGGATTCACCCCTCCACTTT few TRBJ1-6 . TRBV30
CASSLGGTQLGHEQFF TGTGCCAGCAGCTTAGGTGGGACGCAGCTAGGCCATGAGCAGTTCTTC many TRBJ2-1 . TRBV11-3
CASSWTVLSSYEQYF TGTGCCAGTAGCTGGACAGTTTTGAGCTCCTACGAGCAGTACTTC few TRBJ2-7 . TRBV19
CASSIDLGLGQETQYF TGTGCCAGTAGTATAGATCTAGGACTAGGCCAAGAGACCCAGTACTTC many TRBJ2-5 TRBD2 TRBV19
CSVEGQGTETQYF TGCAGCGTGGAAGGACAGGGGACGGAGACCCAGTACTTC . TRBJ2-5 TRBD1 TRBV29-1